Below, one TCR beta chain is given with its context. Its antigen is not known. Distinct nucleotide sequences in the sample also encode this CDR3. The sample originates from a study of T cell responses to AZD1222 COVID-19 vaccine. Clones were read by immunoSEQ multiplex PCR, and TCRdb kept only the in-frame ones, dropping some. Of over 150,000 clones listed, 92% are singletons. Overall study findings and caveats: Seropositive status at baseline applied to only 6 or 7 AZD1222 recipients. Spike-wide coverage was observed for vaccine-associated CD4 TCRs, with dominant responses at 160-218 and 743-854. Reportedly, close to half of spike-specific TCRs are directed against unmutated variant regions. White British ancestry dominated among donors, who included more females, and clonal diversity was possibly underestimated.

Germline V lookup: CDR1 MNHEY, CDR2 SVGAGI. The V gene lost 6 bases and the J gene lost 0 bases, with 6 bases spanning the gap. The CDR3 is 14 residues long. This chain joins TRBV6-5 and TRBJ1-6; D not certain. The source is an adult in good health. The sequencing used peripheral blood, collected on day 0 of MenACWY control vaccination. In DNA form, the CDR3 reads TGTGCCAGCAGCCCGAGCTCCTATAATTCACCCCTCCACTTT. Its translation: CASSPSSYNSPLHF.